This T cell receptor beta chain is drawn from a study of T cell responses to AZD1222 COVID-19 vaccine. Study summary: Pooling of second doses given at about 4 or about 12 weeks was done.

The germline gives CDR1 GTSNPN, CDR2 SVGIG (reference sequence). This CDR3 contains 11 residues. Trimming pared 5 bases from V and 6 bases from J, leaving 8 bases between. Produced via immunoSEQ multiplex PCR; TCRdb's table is partial and in-frame only. The sample holds around 180,000 clones; more than 80% are singletons and the top ten take roughly 6%. This rearrangement joins TRBV30 to TRBJ2-1, with D possibly matching TRBD2 (6 bases). The sample in question was peripheral blood, obtained on day 0 of AZD1222 vaccination. The receptor comes from an adult in good health. CDR3 DNA sequence: TGTGCCTGGGGGAGGTTCAATGAGCAGTTCTTC. The encoded protein is CAWGRFNEQFF.